This is a list of T cell receptor beta chains from one sample in a study of cytomegalovirus exposure and HLA in healthy donors. Profiled with immunoSEQ multiplex PCR; TCRdb holds only in-frame clones, not every one. The table for this sample gives 200,000 or so clones. The specimen was PBMCs. These receptors came from a girl aged 2 to 9 in good health and CMV-seropositive. Both conserved end residues are part of each CDR3. Fields, in order: D gene, J gene, V gene, CDR3 protein. A D gene is named only where the DNA matches it firmly.

>TRBD2|TRBJ2-5|TRBV28
CASTSRGTSAIAQYF
>.|.|TRBV6-5
CASSSGSPRREQYF
>.|TRBJ2-1|TRBV27
CASSLSYSSYNEQFF
>.|TRBJ2-7|TRBV5-6
CASSSHSYEQYF
>TRBD1|TRBJ1-3|TRBV6-6
CASSLGQEVNTIYF
>TRBD1|TRBJ2-2|TRBV6-4
CASRQTGDTGELFF
>TRBD2|TRBJ2-1|TRBV2
CASSVRGLATDNEQFF
>TRBD2|TRBJ2-3|TRBV27
CASRPLADETDTQYF
>TRBD1|.|TRBV7-2
CASSSSGTADYEQYF
>TRBD1|TRBJ2-7|TRBV27
CASSLTGQGLGQYF
>TRBD1|TRBJ1-3|TRBV27
CASSSQGVRGNTIYF
>.|TRBJ1-1|TRBV10-3
CAISTEKNTEAFF
>.|TRBJ1-1|TRBV14
CASSQVWETEAFF
>TRBD1|TRBJ1-2|TRBV28
CASRLRGRTYTF
>.|TRBJ1-3|TRBV2
CASSRGNLGTIYF
>TRBD2|TRBJ2-1|TRBV6-6
CASSQAGESTNEQFF
>.|TRBJ2-3|TRBV7-9
CASSLAGLSPDTQYF
>.|TRBJ2-7|TRBV7-3
CASSLTGAGTHYEQYF
>.|TRBJ2-5|TRBV7-6
CASSSLASGETQYF
>TRBD1|TRBJ2-6|TRBV29-1
CSVAGTAVSGANVLTF
>.|TRBJ2-2|TRBV6-4
CASSADTGELFF
>TRBD1|TRBJ2-1|TRBV9
CASSVALSGTGGTNEQFF